One TCR beta chain is described in this entry. No antigen is known for it. The library was prepared for alpha chains; this beta chain is a stray read, so its frequency means little. V gave up 8 bases and J gave up 7 bases, with 12 bases separating them. This CDR3 is built from 12 residues. This sample was taken from a study of spatial heterogeneity in lung cancer. As for the study in general: TCR transcript abundance in tumor regions was strongly correlated with the T cell module score obtained from matched bulk RNA-seq.

Single TCR cDNA molecules each had their own unique molecular identifier. MiXCR, applied by TCRdb to the 5' RACE reads, yields one record per CDR3 protein. The sample has under 14,000 distinct CDR3 sequences, 6.5% to 8.5% seen once. Time point specified: sample taken at primary tumor resection. There were around 72 donors, all of them untreated patients with early-stage non-small cell lung cancer. Study results and caveats: Tumoral mutation counts were tracked by counts of expanded intratumoral alpha and beta TCRs.

The sample was lung tumor tissue, taken at surgery. The V call is TRBV12-3 or TRBV12-4, the J call TRBJ2-1; D remains ambiguous. This clonotype was sampled from a female donor with early-stage non-small cell lung cancer. In DNA form, the CDR3 reads TGTGCCAGCGCGCTTAGTTGGAATGAGCAGTTCTTC. The encoded protein is CASALSWNEQFF.